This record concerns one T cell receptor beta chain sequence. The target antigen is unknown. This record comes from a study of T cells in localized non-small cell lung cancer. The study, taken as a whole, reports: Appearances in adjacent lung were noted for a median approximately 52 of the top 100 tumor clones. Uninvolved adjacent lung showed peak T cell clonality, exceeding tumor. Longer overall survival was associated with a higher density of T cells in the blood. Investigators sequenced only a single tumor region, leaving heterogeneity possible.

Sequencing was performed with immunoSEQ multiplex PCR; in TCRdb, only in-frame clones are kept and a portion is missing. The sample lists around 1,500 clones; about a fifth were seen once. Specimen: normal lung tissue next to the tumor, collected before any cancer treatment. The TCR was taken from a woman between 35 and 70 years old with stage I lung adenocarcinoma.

The CDR3 region has the DNA TGTGCCAGCAGCGTCCGGGGTGGGTCGGGGAGAACTGAAGCTTTCTTT. It specifies CASSVRGGSGRTEAFF. The rearrangement links TRBV9 to TRBJ1-1; D is uncertain. CDR1 is SGDLS, CDR2 YYNGEE, per germline. V was pared by 2 bases and J by 5 bases, with 19 bases between. The CDR3 spans 16 residues.